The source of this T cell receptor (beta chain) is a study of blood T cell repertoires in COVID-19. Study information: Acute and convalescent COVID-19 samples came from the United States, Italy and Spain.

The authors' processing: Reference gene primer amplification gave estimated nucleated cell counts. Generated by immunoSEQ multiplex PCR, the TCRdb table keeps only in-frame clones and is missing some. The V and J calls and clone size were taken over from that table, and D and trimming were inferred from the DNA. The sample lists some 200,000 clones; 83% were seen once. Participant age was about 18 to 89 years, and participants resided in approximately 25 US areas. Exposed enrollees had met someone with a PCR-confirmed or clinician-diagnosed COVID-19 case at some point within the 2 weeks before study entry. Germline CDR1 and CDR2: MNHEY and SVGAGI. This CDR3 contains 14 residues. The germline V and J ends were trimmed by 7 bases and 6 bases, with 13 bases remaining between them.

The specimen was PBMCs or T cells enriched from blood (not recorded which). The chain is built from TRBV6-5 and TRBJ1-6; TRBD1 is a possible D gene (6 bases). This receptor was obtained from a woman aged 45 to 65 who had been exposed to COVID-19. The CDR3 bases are TGTGCCAGCATCACCAGGGGCCCTAATTCACCCCTCCACTTT. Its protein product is CASITRGPNSPLHF.